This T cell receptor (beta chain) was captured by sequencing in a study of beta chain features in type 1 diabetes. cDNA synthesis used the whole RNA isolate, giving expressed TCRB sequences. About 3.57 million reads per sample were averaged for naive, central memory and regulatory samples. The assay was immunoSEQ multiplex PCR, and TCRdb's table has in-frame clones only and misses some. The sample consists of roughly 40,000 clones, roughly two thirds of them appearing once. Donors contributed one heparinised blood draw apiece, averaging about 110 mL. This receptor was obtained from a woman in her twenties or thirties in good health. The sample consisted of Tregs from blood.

The CDR3 spells CASSSGQGRNEQYF. The CDR3 bases are TGTGCCAGCAGTTCGGGACAGGGGAGAAACGAGCAGTACTTC. The chain carries TRBV6-6 and TRBJ2-7, with TRBD1 matching 10 bases. V was clipped by 4 bases and J by 5 bases; unmatched bases: 5. This CDR3 has 14 amino acids. Germline V gene sequence: CDR1 MNHNY, CDR2 SVGAGI (reference sequence).